This TCR beta chain was observed in a study of untreated major depressive disorder. Every depressed patient was matched in pairs with a non-depressed control on sex, age, current smoking status and body mass index. Here immunoSEQ multiplex PCR was the method, and the copy in TCRdb shows in-frame clones only, minus some. The sample shows about 21,000 clones, about nine tenths of them seen only once. The CDR3 runs 12 residues. Trimming took 8 bases from V and 7 from J, leaving 12 bases between them. Germline V gene sequence: CDR1 MDHEN, CDR2 SYDVKM. This chain connects TRBV28 to TRBJ1-5; D not resolved. This clonotype was obtained from a middle-aged woman in good health. Sequenced material: CD4+ T cells from PBMCs. The CDR3 region is CASALQRQPQHF. CDR3 sequence (DNA): TGTGCCAGCGCTCTTCAGAGGCAGCCCCAGCATTTT.